These T cell receptor beta chains were read from a single sample in a study of blood T cell repertoires in COVID-19. Generated by immunoSEQ multiplex PCR, the TCRdb table keeps only in-frame clones and is missing some. The sample contains 110,000 to 150,000 clones, 75% to 90% of which appear only once. Material for sequencing was peripheral blood. The receptors were sampled from a human donor in a cohort sampled during active COVID-19. Each CDR3 is given with its conserved first and last residue. Each record gives: D gene, V gene, J gene, clone size, CDR3 DNA, CDR3 protein. A D gene is named only where the DNA matches it firmly. Clone size is shown for a subset of rows, as once, few, many or a class of expanded clone.

>.|TRBV6-5|TRBJ1-2|.
TGTGCCAGCCAGGCGGGGCTGGAGCGAGGCGGCTACACCTTC
CASQAGLERGGYTF
>TRBD1|TRBV7-2|TRBJ1-6|few
TGTGCCAGCAGCTTTCCCAGGGGGACGGCTTCACCCCTCCACTTT
CASSFPRGTASPLHF
>.|TRBV5-4|TRBJ2-3|.
TGTGCCAGCGGGCGAGGGAGCACAGATACGCAGTATTTT
CASGRGSTDTQYF
>TRBD2|TRBV7-2|TRBJ2-2|.
TGTGCCAGCAGGTTGACTAGCGGGAGTGTCGGGGAGCTGTTTTTT
CASRLTSGSVGELFF
>.|TRBV6-6|TRBJ1-4|.
TGTGCCAGCAGTGCCGTACTAGGAGAAAAACTGTTTTTT
CASSAVLGEKLFF
>.|TRBV6-1|TRBJ2-7|.
TGTGCCAGCAGTGAATACAGCCACGAGCAGTACTTC
CASSEYSHEQYF
>TRBD1|TRBV20-1|TRBJ1-1|once
TGCAGTGCTAGTAGACAGGGTGCCAGGAACACTGAAGCTTTCTTT
CSASRQGARNTEAFF
>TRBD1|TRBV27|TRBJ2-2|.
TGTGCCAGCAGTCCGGGGGACAGGGGTGTCACCGGGGAGCTGTTTTTT
CASSPGDRGVTGELFF
>TRBD1|TRBV6-5|TRBJ1-1|.
TGTGCCAGCAGTTACCGCCCCGCAGGGGGGAACACTGAAGCTTTCTTT
CASSYRPAGGNTEAFF
>.|TRBV18|TRBJ1-1|.
TGTGCCAGCTCGTCACAGGGCAGCGCTGAAGCTTTCTTT
CASSSQGSAEAFF
>TRBD2|TRBV6-5|TRBJ2-3|.
TGTGCCAGCATCCTAGCGGGGGGGCAGGGGGATACGCAGTATTTT
CASILAGGQGDTQYF
>TRBD1|TRBV2|TRBJ1-1|.
TGTGCCACCAACGACAGGGGGCTGAACACTGAAGCTTTCTTT
CATNDRGLNTEAFF
>TRBD2|TRBV5-6|TRBJ2-1|.
TGTGCCAGCAGCTTCCCCAGGGGGCTAGCGGGAGCTTACAATGAGCAGTTCTTC
CASSFPRGLAGAYNEQFF
>TRBD2|TRBV7-9|TRBJ2-3|.
TGTGCCAGCAGCGAGGGGACTAGCGGGAGTTATAATACAGATACGCAGTATTTT
CASSEGTSGSYNTDTQYF
>TRBD1|TRBV3-1/TRBV3-2|TRBJ1-1|few
TGTGCCAGCAGCCAGACAGGGGGCGTGAACACTGAAGCTTTCTTT
CASSQTGGVNTEAFF
>.|TRBV6-2/TRBV6-3|TRBJ2-1|.
TGTGCCAGCAGTCGAGGCTACAATGAGCAGTTCTTC
CASSRGYNEQFF
>.|TRBV27|TRBJ2-3|.
TGTGCCAGCCGCCCACTGGGGAGAGATGCAGATACGCAGTATTTT
CASRPLGRDADTQYF
>.|TRBV19|TRBJ1-5|few
TGTGCCAGTAGTCCCTCTCGAGGGAGGATTAGCAATCAGCCCCAGCATTTT
CASSPSRGRISNQPQHF
>.|TRBV11-2|TRBJ2-5|.
TGTGCCAGCAGCTACGCCCAGGGTTGGGCGGAGACCCAGTACTTC
CASSYAQGWAETQYF
>TRBD2|TRBV6-1|TRBJ2-1|.
TGTGCCAGCAGTGAGACTAGCGGGAGGGACAATGAGCAGTTCTTC
CASSETSGRDNEQFF
>.|TRBV5-4|TRBJ2-1|.
TGTGCCAGCAGCTTGGAGGCCTCGGACAAGCAGTTCTTC
CASSLEASDKQFF
>.|TRBV5-4|TRBJ2-2|.
TGTGCCAGCAGCTTTATGGGGCTGAACACCGGGGAGCTGTTTTTT
CASSFMGLNTGELFF
>.|TRBV11-2|TRBJ1-6|few
TGTGCCAGCAGCTTGGACTGGGATTCACCCCTCCACTTT
CASSLDWDSPLHF
>TRBD1|TRBV11-2|TRBJ1-6|.
TGTGCCAGCAGCCCCCGGGACAGGGTTAATTCACCCCTCCACTTT
CASSPRDRVNSPLHF
>.|TRBV7-9|TRBJ1-3|.
TGTGCCAGCAGCCCCCCGTCTGGAAACACCATATATTTT
CASSPPSGNTIYF
>TRBD1|TRBV19|TRBJ1-5|.
TGTGCCAGTAGTGGGACAGGGGGCCATCAGCCCCAGCATTTT
CASSGTGGHQPQHF
>.|TRBV18|TRBJ1-3|.
TGTGCCAGCTCACCGCTGACTTTAGGAAACACCATATATTTT
CASSPLTLGNTIYF
>TRBD1|TRBV7-9|TRBJ1-1|.
TGTGCCAGCAGCTCCTTTTGGGGACAGGGTTTGGACACTGAAGCTTTCTTT
CASSSFWGQGLDTEAFF
>.|TRBV19|TRBJ1-2|.
TGTGCCAGTAGTATCCAGGGCAGGGGAGGCTACACCTTC
CASSIQGRGGYTF